One sample yielded the 18 T cell receptor beta chains listed below, sequenced in a study of blood T cell repertoires in COVID-19. The table came from immunoSEQ multiplex PCR; TCRdb's copy has only in-frame clones and leaves some out. The sample yields fewer than 350,000 clones, 85% seen once. Sequencing was done on a sample of PBMCs or T cells enriched from blood (not recorded which). These receptors all come from a woman in her twenties or thirties who had been exposed to COVID-19.

V and J are TRBV9 and TRBJ1-6, with 7 bases aligning to TRBD1. Looked up from germline, CDR1 is SGDLS and CDR2 is YYNGEE. J gave up 6 bases and V 0 bases, and 3 bases lay outside the gene matches. The CDR3 consists of 15 residues. The DNA for the CDR3 is TGTGCCAGCAGCGTAGTGCAGGGGGTTAATTCACCCCTCCACTTT. Its translation: CASSVVQGVNSPLHF.

J is TRBJ2-2 and V is TRBV4-3, with D perhaps matching TRBD1 (6 bases). Germline V gene sequence: CDR1 LGHNA, CDR2 YSLEER. The CDR3 spans 15 residues. Trimming took off 0 bases at V and 4 bases at J, with 9 bases between the two ends. CDR3 nucleotide sequence: TGCGCCAGCAGCCAAGAATCCAGGGGCACCGGGGAGCTGTTTTTT. This sequence encodes CASSQESRGTGELFF.

A few counts support this clone. The chain employs TRBV18 and TRBJ2-1; TRBD1 matches at 10 bases. The CDR3 sequence is 15 residues long. Per germline, CDR1 KGHSH and CDR2 LQKENI. The ends lost 2 bases at V and 8 bases at J; junction bases unmatched: 6. CDR3 sequence (DNA): TGTGCCAGCTCACCATTTGTGACAGGGGGCGATGAGCAGTTCTTC. It specifies CASSPFVTGGDEQFF.

The sample holds one count of this clone. The genes are TRBV2 and TRBJ1-1, with a weak D call TRBD1 (5 bases). Germline V gene data show CDR1 as SNHLY and CDR2 as FYNNEI. CDR3 length: 14 residues. Trimming took 3 bases from V and 1 from J, leaving 9 bases between them. The CDR3 coding sequence is TGTGCCAGCAGTGAGGGGCAGAGGAACACTGAAGCTTTCTTT. This sequence encodes CASSEGQRNTEAFF.

The chain has TRBV5-6 and TRBJ1-2, with TRBD1 identical over 7 bases. CDR3 length equals 13 residues. Germline assignment: CDR1 SGHDT and CDR2 YYEEEE. V trimming: 5 bases; J trimming: 4 bases; junction bases outside the gene matches: 5. The CDR3 region is CASRPDRAYGYTF. The DNA for the CDR3 is TGTGCCAGCAGACCAGACAGGGCCTATGGCTACACCTTC.

The chain couples TRBV5-8 to TRBJ2-3; 11 bases match TRBD2. Germline CDR1 SGHTS, CDR2 YDEGEE. The ends lost 2 bases at V and 5 bases at J; junction bases unmatched: 7. The CDR3 has 16 amino acids. CDR3: CASSFGLAGGKDTQYF. In DNA form, the CDR3 reads TGTGCCAGCAGCTTTGGTCTAGCGGGAGGAAAAGATACGCAGTATTTT.

The gene calls are TRBV28 and TRBJ2-1; 8 bases match TRBD1. Germline CDR1 reads MDHEN; CDR2 reads SYDVKM. Trimming at V came to 8 bases and at J to 10 bases, leaving 7 bases not matched to a gene. The CDR3 consists of 12 residues. The CDR3 loop reads CASADRAREQFF. The CDR3 DNA follows: TGTGCCAGCGCGGACAGGGCGCGCGAGCAGTTCTTC.

The CDR3 sequence: CASSSRGSSPLHF. The CDR3 DNA is TGTGCCAGCAGCTCCAGGGGGAGTTCACCCCTCCACTTT. This chain links TRBV5-6 with TRBJ1-6; 7 nucleotides align to TRBD1. The CDR3 covers 13 residues. V was clipped by 3 bases and J by 9 bases; unmatched bases: 3. Per the germline V gene, CDR1 is SGHDT and CDR2 is YYEEEE.

The gene calls are TRBV6-2 or TRBV6-3 and TRBJ1-6, with D uncertain. V shed 5 bases and J shed 7 bases, with 15 bases lying between them. CDR1 and CDR2 (germline): MNHEY, SVGEGT. The length of the CDR3 is 15 residues. The CDR3 DNA follows: TGTGCCAGCAGTCAAGGAGGGATGGGGAATTCACCCCTCCACTTT. Translation gives CASSQGGMGNSPLHF.

The gene calls are TRBV28 and TRBJ1-1; D perhaps matches TRBD1 (5 bases). CDR1 and CDR2 (germline): MDHEN, SYDVKM. V gave up 7 bases and J gave up 0 bases, with 18 bases separating them. This CDR3 has 16 residues. This chain's CDR3 is CASTVRLGLLNTEAFF. Written as DNA, the CDR3 is TGTGCCAGCACGGTAAGACTGGGACTTCTGAACACTGAAGCTTTCTTT.

The chain combines TRBV9 with TRBJ2-5; D might be TRBD2 (6 bases). Germline-derived CDR1 and CDR2 are SGDLS and YYNGEE. V lost 0 bases and J 4 bases, leaving 22 bases between the germline ends. CDR3 length: 18 residues. CDR3 sequence (DNA): TGTGCCAGCAGCGTAGACCCGTGGCCCAGCGGAGGGCGAGAGACCCAGTACTTC. It translates to CASSVDPWPSGGRETQYF.

This clone has a single count. This chain links TRBV10-1 with TRBJ1-2; D is possibly TRBD1 (5 bases). V shed 2 bases and J shed 7 bases, with 11 bases lying between them. CDR1 is WNHNN, CDR2 SYGVQD, per germline (reference sequence). CDR3 size: 13 residues. CDR3 sequence: CASSEQGGAGYTF. The CDR3, as DNA: TGCGCCAGCAGTGAGCAGGGCGGCGCTGGCTACACCTTC.

This sequence joins TRBV19 and TRBJ2-7; TRBD2 aligns across 9 bases. V shed 3 bases and J 2 bases; nucleotides not matched to a gene: 5. The germline V gene encodes CDR1 LNHDA and CDR2 SQIVND (reference sequence). CDR3 size: 15 residues. CDR3: CASSIRPSGTYEQYF. CDR3 in DNA: TGTGCCAGTAGTATCCGGCCTAGCGGGACCTACGAGCAGTACTTC.

As concerns this clone: This same CDR3 is encoded by further DNA sequences in the sample. This sequence joins TRBV18 and TRBJ1-1; 7 bases map to TRBD1. Losses at the gene ends were 3 bases for V and 0 bases for J; bases not matched to a gene: 1. CDR3 length: 14 amino acids. CDR1 and CDR2 from the germline V gene are KGHSH and LQKENI. The DNA for the CDR3 is TGTGCCAGCTCACCGGGACAGCTGAACACTGAAGCTTTCTTT. Its protein is CASSPGQLNTEAFF.

This clone has only one observation. The chain uses TRBV9 and TRBJ2-5, with D possibly being TRBD2 (5 bases). Per the germline V gene, CDR1 is SGDLS and CDR2 is YYNGEE. This CDR3 comprises 14 residues. Between the trimmed V and J ends, which lost 2 bases and 2 bases, there was a span of 10 bases. The CDR3 reads CASSVGGGQETQYF. The CDR3 DNA is TGTGCCAGCAGCGTTGGAGGCGGACAAGAGACCCAGTACTTC.

V is TRBV19 and J is TRBJ1-4; possible D gene TRBD1, 6 bases. The germline V gene has CDR1 LNHDA and CDR2 SQIVND (reference sequence). The CDR3 is 14 amino acids. Trimming pared 4 bases from V and 4 bases from J, leaving 10 bases between. CDR3: CASSTGQHNEKLFF. The CDR3 bases are TGTGCCAGTAGTACAGGACAGCATAATGAAAAACTGTTTTTT.

This clone was counted once. The V gene is TRBV6-5, the J gene TRBJ2-1; possible D gene TRBD2, 5 bases. The V gene's germline CDR1 is MNHEY and CDR2 SVGAGI. Trimming left V 5 bases short and J 7 bases short, with 18 bases between. The CDR3 has 15 residues. Here the CDR3 DNA reads TGTGCCAGCAGTCACCAGAGGGCCGACGGAAATGAGCAGTTCTTC. Its translation: CASSHQRADGNEQFF.

The chain carries TRBV7-3 and TRBJ2-1, with 8 bases identical to TRBD1. This CDR3 has 15 residues. V shed 5 bases, J shed 8 bases, and the junction held 11 bases outside the gene matches. Germline CDR1 and CDR2: SGHTA and FQGTGA. The CDR3 reads CASSRQGIGVDEQFF. For the CDR3, the DNA is TGTGCCAGCAGCCGACAGGGGATCGGAGTTGATGAGCAGTTCTTC.